The 24 T cell receptor beta chains listed next were all sequenced from one sample in a study of T cells after yellow fever vaccination. TCRdb reanalysed the 5' RACE reads using MiXCR and keeps one entry per CDR3 protein. Among 500,000 to 650,000 distinct CDR3 sequences, around a sixth were seen once, and the ten largest hold approximately 15%. Sample: PBMCs, taken roughly 5 days after the first yellow fever vaccination. All receptors derive from a man aged 18 to 35 who received the YFV17D yellow fever vaccine.

This clonotype has only a few counts. The J gene is TRBJ2-1, the V gene TRBV5-1; unclear D gene. The CDR3 covers 15 residues. Germline loops: CDR1 SGHRS, CDR2 YFSETQ. V shed 5 bases and J shed 1 base, with 13 bases lying between them. The DNA for the CDR3 is TGCGCCAGCAGGGAAGGGCCTCAATCCTACAATGAGCAGTTCTTC. Translated, it gives CASREGPQSYNEQFF.

V is TRBV7-2 and J is TRBJ1-6; TRBD1 aligns across 11 bases. Unmatched junction bases numbered 6, after V lost 4 bases and J lost 10 bases. The V gene's germline CDR1 is SGHTA and CDR2 FQGNSA. The length of the CDR3 is 15 residues. The CDR3 DNA reads as TGTGCCAGCAGCTGGGGACAGGGGGTTCGGTCACCCCTCCACTTT. It is translated as CASSWGQGVRSPLHF. Using reference TRBV7-2 and TRBJ1-6 for the parts outside the CDR3, the full variable domain is GAGVSQSPSNKVTEKGKDVELRCDPISGHTALYWYRQSLGQGLEFLIYFQGNSAPDKSGLPSDRFSAERTGGSVSTLTIQRTQQEDSAVYLCASSWGQGVRSPLHFGNGTRLTVT.

This chain connects TRBV25-1 to TRBJ1-1, with unresolved D. Trimming pared 3 bases from V and 5 bases from J, leaving 7 bases between. This CDR3 region has 12 residues. Germline V gene sequence: CDR1 MGHDK, CDR2 SYGVNS. The CDR3 region has the DNA TGTGCCAGCAGTGACCCATGGACTGAAGCTTTCTTT. Its protein is CASSDPWTEAFF.

This clonotype was detected only a few times. The rearrangement uses TRBV3-1 and TRBJ2-7; TRBD2 matches 9 bases. This CDR3 is 13 amino acids long. Losses at the gene ends were 3 bases for V and 3 bases for J; bases not matched to a gene: 0. The germline V gene encodes CDR1 LGHDT and CDR2 YNNKEL (reference sequence). CDR3 nucleotides: TGTGCCAGCAGCCAGCGGGGGGGCTACGAGCAGTACTTC. It encodes CASSQRGGYEQYF.

This clonotype was counted only a few times. The rearrangement links TRBV18 to TRBJ1-5, with D maybe TRBD1 (6 bases). Trimming removed 3 bases at V and 3 bases at J, with 9 bases between. The CDR3 loop spans 14 amino acids. Germline CDR1 is KGHSH and CDR2 is LQKENI. This chain's CDR3 is CASSPGTNNQPQHF. The CDR3 DNA follows: TGTGCCAGCTCACCCGGGACAAACAATCAGCCCCAGCATTTT. The full variable domain, with the rest looked up from reference TRBV18 and TRBJ1-5, is NAGVMQNPRHLVRRRGQEARLRCSPMKGHSHVYWYRQLPEEGLKFMVYLQKENIIDESGMPKERFSAEFPKEGPSILRIQQVVRGDSAAYFCASSPGTNNQPQHFGDGTRLSIL.

The chain uses TRBV7-6 and TRBJ1-6, with unresolved D. The CDR3 runs 13 residues. Germline V gene lookup returns CDR1 SGHVS and CDR2 FNYEAQ. Trimming stripped 2 bases from V and 7 bases from J, with 6 bases between. CDR3 sequence reads: CASSLHPNSPLHF. CDR3 nucleotides: TGTGCCAGCAGCTTACACCCAAATTCACCCCTCCACTTT.

This clonotype was seen a few times. The chain employs TRBV7-8 and TRBJ2-5; perhaps D is TRBD1 or TRBD2 (5 bases each). Deletions cut 5 bases from V and 7 bases from J, with 17 bases between. This CDR3 spans 14 amino acids. Germline V gene lookup returns CDR1 SGHVS and CDR2 FQNEAQ. Here the CDR3 reads CASSPGADYGTQYF. As DNA, the CDR3 is TGTGCCAGCAGCCCCGGGGCAGATTACGGGACCCAGTACTTC.

This clonotype was seen more than once but under ten times. This chain connects TRBV5-1 to TRBJ2-3; a possible D gene is TRBD2 (5 bases). Germline V gene data show CDR1 as SGHRS and CDR2 as YFSETQ. CDR3 length: 16 residues. V lost 1 base to trimming and J lost 4 bases, with 16 bases between them. In nucleotides, the CDR3 is TGCGCCAGCAGCTTGTTCGGTGGCGGGCGGTCAGATACGCAGTATTTT. Amino acid sequence: CASSLFGGGRSDTQYF.

The rearrangement links TRBV7-9 to TRBJ2-1; 7 nucleotides match TRBD1. This CDR3 has 14 residues. The junction had 5 bases not matched to a gene; V was cut back by 1 base and J by 8 bases. Germline V lookup: CDR1 SEHNR, CDR2 FQNEAQ (reference sequence). The CDR3 DNA sequence: TGTGCCAGCAGCTTAGGAGGGGGCCGGTATGAGCAGTTCTTC. It is translated as CASSLGGGRYEQFF. The full variable domain, rest sourced from reference TRBV7-9 and TRBJ2-1, is DTGVSQNPRHKITKRGQNVTFRCDPISEHNRLYWYRQTLGQGPEFLTYFQNEAQLEKSRLLSDRFSAERPKGSFSTLEIQRTEQGDSAMYLCASSLGGGRYEQFFGPGTRLTVL.

This clonotype was seen only a few times. The gene calls are TRBV5-4 and TRBJ1-1; 7 positions agree with TRBD1. The germline CDR1 and CDR2 sequences are SGHNT and YYREEE (reference sequence). The CDR3 sequence is 14 residues long. Losses at the gene ends were 4 bases for V and 3 bases for J; bases not matched to a gene: 6. The CDR3 DNA reads as TGTGCCAGCAGCCCTGGACAGGAGTACACTGAAGCTTTCTTT. Its translation is CASSPGQEYTEAFF.

The chain couples TRBV7-9 to TRBJ1-5; 8 nucleotides agree with TRBD1. This CDR3 region has 15 residues. Per the germline V gene, CDR1 is SEHNR and CDR2 is FQNEAQ (reference sequence). J gave up 6 bases and V 4 bases, and 8 bases lay outside the gene matches. Written as DNA, the CDR3 is TGTGCCAGCAGCTCCGGGACAGGTTGGTTTCAGCCCCAGCATTTT. Translated: CASSSGTGWFQPQHF. Using reference TRBV7-9 and TRBJ1-5 for the parts outside the CDR3, the full variable domain is DTGVSQNPRHKITKRGQNVTFRCDPISEHNRLYWYRQTLGQGPEFLTYFQNEAQLEKSRLLSDRFSAERPKGSFSTLEIQRTEQGDSAMYLCASSSGTGWFQPQHFGDGTRLSIL.

V is TRBV28 and J is TRBJ1-5; tentative D call: TRBD1 (6 bases). This CDR3 has 17 residues. Trimming took 2 bases from V and 0 from J, leaving 14 bases between them. Germline-derived CDR1 and CDR2 are MDHEN and SYDVKM. The CDR3: CASSLNRVRFSNQPQHF. In DNA form, the CDR3 reads TGTGCCAGCAGTTTAAACAGGGTGCGGTTTAGCAATCAGCCCCAGCATTTT.

This chain links TRBV7-9 with TRBJ2-1, with D perhaps matching TRBD1 or TRBD2 (5 bases each). The germline CDR1 and CDR2 sequences are SEHNR and FQNEAQ (reference sequence). Trimming cost V 1 base and J 7 bases, with 11 bases left between them. The CDR3 sequence is 14 residues long. The CDR3 nucleotides are TGTGCCAGCAGCTTAGTGGGGGTATCGAATGAGCAGTTCTTC. Translation: CASSLVGVSNEQFF.

The chain recombines TRBV13 with TRBJ1-1; D is undetermined. Trimming removed 7 bases at V and 7 bases at J, with 22 bases between. Germline values: CDR1 PRHDT, CDR2 FYEKMQ (reference sequence). The CDR3 is 15 residues long. The CDR3 region is CASTLGAGGFVEAFF. The DNA for the CDR3 is TGTGCCAGCACCCTAGGAGCAGGAGGTTTCGTTGAAGCTTTCTTT.

V usage is TRBV7-9 and J usage is TRBJ1-2, with D tentatively TRBD1 (5 bases). Germline assignment: CDR1 SEHNR and CDR2 FQNEAQ (reference sequence). Trimming removed 5 bases from V and 8 bases from J, with 9 bases in between. This CDR3 is built from 11 residues. The chain's CDR3 is CASSPAGGYTF. In DNA form, the CDR3 reads TGTGCCAGCAGCCCGGCAGGGGGCTACACCTTC. Full variable domain (missing parts from reference TRBV7-9 and TRBJ1-2): DTGVSQNPRHKITKRGQNVTFRCDPISEHNRLYWYRQTLGQGPEFLTYFQNEAQLEKSRLLSDRFSAERPKGSFSTLEIQRTEQGDSAMYLCASSPAGGYTFGSGTRLTVV.

The chain couples TRBV5-1 to TRBJ2-7, with a possible D match to TRBD1 (5 bases). The germline V gene has CDR1 SGHRS and CDR2 YFSETQ. CDR3 length equals 14 residues. V shed 0 bases and J shed 4 bases, with 11 bases lying between them. The CDR3 spells CASSLVPGPYEQYF. As DNA, the CDR3 is TGCGCCAGCAGCTTGGTACCAGGGCCATACGAGCAGTACTTC.

This sequence joins TRBV4-1 and TRBJ1-4; D is perhaps TRBD1 (5 bases). Germline values: CDR1 MGHRA, CDR2 YSYEKL. Trimming removed 1 base from V and 0 bases from J, with 12 bases in between. The CDR3 sequence is 17 residues long. This CDR3 reads CASSQGDSLPTNEKLFF. In nucleotides, the CDR3 is TGCGCCAGCAGCCAAGGCGACAGCCTTCCAACTAATGAAAAACTGTTTTTT.

This clonotype was observed a few times. The rearrangement uses TRBV28 and TRBJ1-2; D ambiguous. The V gene's germline CDR1 is MDHEN and CDR2 SYDVKM. The CDR3 is 11 amino acids. The germline V and J ends were trimmed by 2 bases and 10 bases, with 8 bases remaining between them. The CDR3 spells CASSLEATYTF. The CDR3 DNA reads as TGTGCCAGCAGTTTAGAGGCGACCTACACCTTC.

The table lists this clonotype with a few counts. The chain uses TRBV6-2 or TRBV6-3 and TRBJ1-5; unclear D gene. Looked up from germline, CDR1 is MNHEY and CDR2 is SVGEGT. V lost 6 bases, J lost 4 bases, and 13 bases lay in between. This CDR3 spans 14 amino acids. As DNA, the CDR3 is TGTGCCAGCAGGTGGGAAGGTGGAAATCAGCCCCAGCATTTT. Its protein is CASRWEGGNQPQHF.

The chain carries TRBV6-1 and TRBJ1-5; perhaps TRBD1 as D (6 bases). In germline, CDR1 is MNHNS, CDR2 SASEGT. The CDR3 has 13 residues. Trimming left V 8 bases short and J 6 bases short, with 14 bases between. The CDR3: CASHRDPGQPQHF. CDR3 coding DNA: TGTGCCAGCCACAGGGATCCGGGTCAGCCCCAGCATTTT.

This clonotype was seen repeatedly, ten times or more. V gene TRBV12-3 or TRBV12-4 combines with J gene TRBJ1-6; no clear D. Trimming pared 5 bases from V and 7 bases from J, leaving 12 bases between. CDR3 size: 14 residues. The CDR3 sequence: CASSTGPMNSPLHF. The DNA of the CDR3 is TGTGCCAGCAGTACGGGTCCGATGAATTCACCCCTCCACTTT.

CDR3 DNA sequence: TGTGCCAGCAGCTATGCCGCCTATGGCTACACCTTC. Amino acids: CASSYAAYGYTF. The chain is built from TRBV7-2 and TRBJ1-2; D gene unclear. Trimming took off 4 bases at V and 4 bases at J, with 7 bases between the two ends. From germline, CDR1 is SGHTA and CDR2 FQGNSA. The CDR3 contains 12 residues.

This clonotype occurred many times. V and J are TRBV20-1 and TRBJ1-1; D is possibly TRBD1 (5 bases). The CDR3 contains 13 residues. Germline-derived CDR1 and CDR2 are DFQATT and SNEGSKA (reference sequence). V lost 5 bases, J lost 6 bases, and 16 bases lay in between. The DNA of the CDR3 is TGCAGTGCTCCAGGGTTTAATATCGCTGAAGCTTTCTTT. It is translated as CSAPGFNIAEAFF.

This clonotype was seen a few times. This rearrangement joins TRBV6-5 to TRBJ2-7; the D gene is possibly TRBD1 (5 bases). Trimming stripped 0 bases from V and 2 bases from J, with 8 bases between. Per the germline V gene, CDR1 is MNHEY and CDR2 is SVGAGI. The CDR3 runs 14 residues. CDR3 sequence: CASSYSLRAYEQYF. The CDR3 DNA is TGTGCCAGCAGTTACTCGCTCAGGGCCTACGAGCAGTACTTC.